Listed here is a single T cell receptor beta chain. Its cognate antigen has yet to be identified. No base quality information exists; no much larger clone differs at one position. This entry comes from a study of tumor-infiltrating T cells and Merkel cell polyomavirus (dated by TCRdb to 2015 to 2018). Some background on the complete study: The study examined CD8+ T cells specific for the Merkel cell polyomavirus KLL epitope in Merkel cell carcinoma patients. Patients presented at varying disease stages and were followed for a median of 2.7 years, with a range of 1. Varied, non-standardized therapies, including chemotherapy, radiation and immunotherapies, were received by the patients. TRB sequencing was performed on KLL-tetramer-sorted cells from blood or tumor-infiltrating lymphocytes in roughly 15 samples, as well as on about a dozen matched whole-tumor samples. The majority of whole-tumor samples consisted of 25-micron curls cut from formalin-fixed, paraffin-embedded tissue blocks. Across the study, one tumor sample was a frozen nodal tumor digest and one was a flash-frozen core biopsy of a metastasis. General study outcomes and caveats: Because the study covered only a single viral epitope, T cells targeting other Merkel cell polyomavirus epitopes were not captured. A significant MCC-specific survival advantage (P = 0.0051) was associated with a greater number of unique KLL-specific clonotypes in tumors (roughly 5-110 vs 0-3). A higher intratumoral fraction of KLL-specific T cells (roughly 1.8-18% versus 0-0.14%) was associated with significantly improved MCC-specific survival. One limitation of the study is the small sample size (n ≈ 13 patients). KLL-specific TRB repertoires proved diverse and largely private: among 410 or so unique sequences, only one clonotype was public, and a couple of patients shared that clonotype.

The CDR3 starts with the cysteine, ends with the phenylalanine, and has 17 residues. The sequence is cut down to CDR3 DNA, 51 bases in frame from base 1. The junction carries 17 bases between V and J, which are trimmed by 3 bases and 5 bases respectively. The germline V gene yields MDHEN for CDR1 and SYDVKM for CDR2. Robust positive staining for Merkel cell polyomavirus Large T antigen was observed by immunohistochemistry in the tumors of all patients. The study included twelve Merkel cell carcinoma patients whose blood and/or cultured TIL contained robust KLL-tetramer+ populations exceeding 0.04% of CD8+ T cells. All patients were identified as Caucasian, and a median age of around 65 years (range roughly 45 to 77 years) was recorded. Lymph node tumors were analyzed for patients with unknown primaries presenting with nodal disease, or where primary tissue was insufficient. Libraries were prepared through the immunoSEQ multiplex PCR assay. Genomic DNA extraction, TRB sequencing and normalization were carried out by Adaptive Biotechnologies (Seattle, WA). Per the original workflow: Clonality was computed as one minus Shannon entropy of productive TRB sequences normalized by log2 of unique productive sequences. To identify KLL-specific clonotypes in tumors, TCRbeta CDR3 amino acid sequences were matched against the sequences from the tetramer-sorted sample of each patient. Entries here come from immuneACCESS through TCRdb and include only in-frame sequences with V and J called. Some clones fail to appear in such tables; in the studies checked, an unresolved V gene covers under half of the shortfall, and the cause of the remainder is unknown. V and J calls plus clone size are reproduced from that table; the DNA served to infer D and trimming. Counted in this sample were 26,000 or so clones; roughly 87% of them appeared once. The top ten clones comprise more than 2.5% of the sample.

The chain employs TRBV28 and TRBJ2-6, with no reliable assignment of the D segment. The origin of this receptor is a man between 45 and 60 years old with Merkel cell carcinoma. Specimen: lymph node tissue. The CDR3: CASSFGPHLARANVLTF. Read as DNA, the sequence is TGTGCCAGCAGTTTTGGCCCTCACCTGGCCAGGGCCAACGTCCTGACTTTC.